What follows are 7 T cell receptor beta chains derived from one specimen sequenced in a study of cytomegalovirus exposure and HLA in healthy donors. TCRdb keeps only in-frame clones here, not all; method: immunoSEQ multiplex PCR. The sample consists of about 220,000 clones, around nine tenths of them appearing once. Sequenced: PBMCs. All receptors come from a woman aged 18-29 years in good health and CMV-seronegative.

The V and J genes are TRBV27 and TRBJ2-1; TRBD1 aligns across 10 bases. J gave up 9 bases and V 6 bases, and 8 bases lay outside the gene matches. Germline values: CDR1 MNHEY, CDR2 SMNVEV (reference sequence). This CDR3 comprises 14 residues. CDR3 sequence reads: CASRIRDRGIEQFF. CDR3 DNA sequence: TGTGCCAGCAGAATCCGGGACAGGGGAATTGAGCAGTTCTTC.

A note on this clone: In the same sample, other DNA sequences code for this CDR3. This rearrangement joins TRBV5-1 to TRBJ2-5, with TRBD2 identical over 10 bases. CDR1 is SGHRS, CDR2 YFSETQ, per germline. The junction had 6 bases not matched to a gene; V was cut back by 5 bases and J by 2 bases. The CDR3 sequence is 15 residues long. Written as DNA, the CDR3 is TGCGCCAGCAGGTCTAGCGGGAGTAGACAAGAGACCCAGTACTTC. Protein sequence: CASRSSGSRQETQYF.

The chain combines TRBV4-1 with TRBJ2-1; D is unclear. The CDR3 extends over 13 amino acids. CDR1 is MGHRA, CDR2 YSYEKL, per germline. V lost 2 bases and J 3 bases, leaving 5 bases between the germline ends. The CDR3 loop reads CASSQTFYNEQFF. The CDR3 DNA follows: TGCGCCAGCAGCCAAACATTCTACAATGAGCAGTTCTTC.

The rearrangement uses TRBV7-6 and TRBJ1-3; D uncertain. V was cut by 1 base and J by 7 bases, with 5 bases left in between. Germline V gives CDR1 SGHVS, CDR2 FNYEAQ. The CDR3 runs to 12 residues. CDR3 DNA sequence: TGTGCCAGCAGCTTAGAAGAGAACACCATATATTTT. Residues: CASSLEENTIYF.

In nucleotides, the CDR3 is TGTGCCAGCAGTTTCCTCCACGTAGGACTAGCGGGAAGAAGCTCCTACAATGAGCAGTTCTTC. It specifies CASSFLHVGLAGRSSYNEQFF. This chain joins TRBV27 and TRBJ2-1; 12 bases agree with TRBD2. The junction had 15 bases not matched to a gene; V was cut back by 3 bases and J by 0 bases. This CDR3 has 21 residues. Germline V gene sequence: CDR1 MNHEY, CDR2 SMNVEV (reference sequence).

The chain recombines TRBV10-2 with TRBJ2-7; D gene uncertain. This CDR3 is built from 12 residues. Trimming pared 8 bases from V and 3 bases from J, leaving 11 bases between. The germline V gene has CDR1 WSHSY and CDR2 SAAADI. For the CDR3, the DNA is TGCGCCAGCCGCAGAAGACTCTACGAGCAGTACTTC. Translation: CASRRRLYEQYF.

This clone was counted many times. The rearrangement links TRBV5-1 to TRBJ1-4; D may be TRBD1 (6 bases). V gave up 5 bases and J gave up 8 bases, with 16 bases separating them. The CDR3 contains 14 residues. Germline lookup yields CDR1 SGHRS and CDR2 YFSETQ. The CDR3 DNA follows: TGCGCCAGCAGACAAGACCGGGGGGGCGAAAAACTGTTTTTT. Amino acid sequence: CASRQDRGGEKLFF.